Listed below are T cell receptor beta chains from one sample, sequenced in a study of T cell responses to AZD1222 COVID-19 vaccine. Here immunoSEQ multiplex PCR was the method, and the copy in TCRdb shows in-frame clones only, minus some. This sample yields about 140,000 clones, of which over 85% are seen a single time; roughly 5.1% belongs to the top ten. The sample here was peripheral blood, taken on day 0 of AZD1222 vaccination. The receptors shown here come from an adult in good health. Each CDR3 is given with its conserved first and last residue. The order of the fields is CDR3 protein, CDR3 DNA, D gene, clone size, J gene, V gene. A D gene is named only where the DNA matches it firmly. Expanded clones get a size class; other rows say once, few or many, or leave the size out.

CDR3aa: CASSGSSGSVNEQYF
CDR3nt: TGTGCCAGCAGTGGTTCTAGCGGGAGTGTCAACGAGCAGTACTTC
d_gene: TRBD2
abundance: .
j_gene: TRBJ2-7
v_gene: TRBV2

CDR3aa: CASSLVGAVRNYGYTF
CDR3nt: TGTGCCAGCAGCTTGGTGGGGGCGGTCAGGAACTATGGCTACACCTTC
d_gene: .
abundance: few
j_gene: TRBJ1-2
v_gene: TRBV5-5

CDR3aa: CASSRLAGEETQYF
CDR3nt: TGTGCCAGCAGTCGACTAGCGGGTGAGGAGACCCAGTACTTC
d_gene: TRBD2
abundance: .
j_gene: TRBJ2-5
v_gene: TRBV2

CDR3aa: CASSFASGRLADTQYF
CDR3nt: TGTGCCAGCAGCTTCGCTAGCGGGAGATTGGCAGATACGCAGTATTTT
d_gene: TRBD2
abundance: .
j_gene: TRBJ2-3
v_gene: TRBV7-9

CDR3aa: CASRTQGAGTEAFF
CDR3nt: TGTGCCAGCAGGACACAGGGGGCCGGCACTGAAGCTTTCTTT
d_gene: TRBD1
abundance: .
j_gene: TRBJ1-1
v_gene: TRBV28

CDR3aa: CATSLDRATYEQYF
CDR3nt: TGTGCCACCAGCCTGGACAGGGCTACGTACGAGCAGTACTTC
d_gene: TRBD1
abundance: .
j_gene: TRBJ2-7
v_gene: TRBV15

CDR3aa: CASNEGGGVTDTQYF
CDR3nt: TGTGCCAGCAATGAGGGAGGAGGAGTCACAGATACGCAGTATTTT
d_gene: .
abundance: .
j_gene: TRBJ2-3
v_gene: TRBV27

CDR3aa: CASRGTQTTNEKLFF
CDR3nt: TGTGCCAGCAGGGGGACCCAGACAACTAATGAAAAACTGTTTTTT
d_gene: .
abundance: .
j_gene: TRBJ1-4
v_gene: TRBV7-9

CDR3aa: CASRTRAGFPCEQYF
CDR3nt: TGTGCAAGTCGCACCCGAGCAGGATTTCCGTGCGAGCAGTACTTC
d_gene: .
abundance: .
j_gene: TRBJ2-7
v_gene: TRBV12-2

CDR3aa: CASSLVSVRAAYEQYF
CDR3nt: TGTGCCAGCAGCTTAGTGTCAGTCAGGGCGGCCTACGAGCAGTACTTC
d_gene: .
abundance: .
j_gene: TRBJ2-7
v_gene: TRBV7-8

CDR3aa: CASTETSLNYGYTF
CDR3nt: TGCGCCAGTACTGAGACATCTTTGAACTATGGCTACACCTTC
d_gene: .
abundance: .
j_gene: TRBJ1-2
v_gene: TRBV5-1

CDR3aa: CASSVSSGRYNEQFF
CDR3nt: TGTGCCAGCAGCGTTTCTAGCGGGAGATACAATGAGCAGTTCTTC
d_gene: TRBD2
abundance: .
j_gene: TRBJ2-1
v_gene: TRBV11-2

CDR3aa: CASSLQPGQGSYEQYF
CDR3nt: TGTGCCAGCAGCTTACAACCGGGACAGGGCTCCTACGAGCAGTACTTC
d_gene: TRBD1
abundance: .
j_gene: TRBJ2-7
v_gene: TRBV7-2

CDR3aa: CATSNRWGQGYTGELFF
CDR3nt: TGTGCCACCAGCAACCGGTGGGGACAGGGCTACACCGGGGAGCTGTTTTTT
d_gene: TRBD1
abundance: .
j_gene: TRBJ2-2
v_gene: TRBV24-1

CDR3aa: CASSQDPITGLYNEQFF
CDR3nt: TGTGCCAGCAGCCAAGATCCGATTACAGGACTCTACAATGAGCAGTTCTTC
d_gene: .
abundance: .
j_gene: TRBJ2-1
v_gene: TRBV4-2

CDR3aa: CASSSAGPYEQYF
CDR3nt: TGTGCCAGTAGTTCGGCGGGACCCTACGAGCAGTACTTC
d_gene: .
abundance: .
j_gene: TRBJ2-7
v_gene: TRBV19

CDR3aa: CASSGGGLAGVDEQFF
CDR3nt: TGTGCCAGCAGTGGGGGGGGACTAGCGGGAGTGGATGAGCAGTTCTTC
d_gene: TRBD2
abundance: .
j_gene: TRBJ2-1
v_gene: TRBV2

CDR3aa: CASSDGYEQYF
CDR3nt: TGTGCCAGCAGTGACGGCTACGAGCAGTACTTC
d_gene: .
abundance: once
j_gene: TRBJ2-7
v_gene: TRBV6-1

CDR3aa: CASSPVVSGVNTEAFF
CDR3nt: TGCGCCAGCAGCCCGGTGGTATCAGGAGTTAACACTGAAGCTTTCTTT
d_gene: .
abundance: .
j_gene: TRBJ1-1
v_gene: TRBV5-1

CDR3aa: CASKTGVNQPQHF
CDR3nt: TGTGCCAGTAAGACAGGGGTCAATCAGCCCCAGCATTTT
d_gene: TRBD1
abundance: .
j_gene: TRBJ1-5
v_gene: TRBV19

CDR3aa: CASSRSTDEKLFF
CDR3nt: TGTGCCAGCAGCCGTTCGACAGACGAAAAACTGTTTTTT
d_gene: .
abundance: .
j_gene: TRBJ1-4
v_gene: TRBV12-3/TRBV12-4

CDR3aa: CASSPGWVEKLFF
CDR3nt: TGTGCCAGCAGTCCGGGATGGGTTGAAAAACTGTTTTTT
d_gene: .
abundance: .
j_gene: TRBJ1-4
v_gene: TRBV27

CDR3aa: CASSPDGGYNEQFF
CDR3nt: TGTGCCAGCAGCCCAGACGGCGGGTACAATGAGCAGTTCTTC
d_gene: .
abundance: few
j_gene: TRBJ2-1
v_gene: TRBV2

CDR3aa: CASSLVGRAVTYNEQFF
CDR3nt: TGTGCCAGCAGCTTGGTCGGGAGGGCCGTTACCTACAATGAGCAGTTCTTC
d_gene: TRBD2
abundance: .
j_gene: TRBJ2-1
v_gene: TRBV5-8

CDR3aa: CAISESIQDSPLHF
CDR3nt: TGTGCCATCAGTGAGTCGATCCAAGATTCACCCCTCCACTTT
d_gene: .
abundance: .
j_gene: TRBJ1-6
v_gene: TRBV10-3

CDR3aa: CASSEDRSNYGYTF
CDR3nt: TGTGCCAGCAGCGAAGACAGATCTAACTATGGCTACACCTTC
d_gene: .
abundance: .
j_gene: TRBJ1-2
v_gene: TRBV21-1

CDR3aa: CASSPGLGPETQYF
CDR3nt: TGTGCCAGCAGCCCGGGACTAGGGCCGGAGACCCAGTACTTC
d_gene: TRBD2
abundance: .
j_gene: TRBJ2-5
v_gene: TRBV5-8

CDR3aa: CANSKLTGQVSNQPQHF
CDR3nt: TGTGCCAATAGTAAACTTACTGGACAGGTTAGCAATCAGCCCCAGCATTTT
d_gene: TRBD1
abundance: .
j_gene: TRBJ1-5
v_gene: TRBV19

CDR3aa: CASSYKAGNQETQYF
CDR3nt: TGTGCCAGCAGTTACAAGGCGGGCAACCAAGAGACCCAGTACTTC
d_gene: .
abundance: .
j_gene: TRBJ2-5
v_gene: TRBV6-5

CDR3aa: CASNHPRWGFGELFF
CDR3nt: TGTGCCAGCAACCACCCCCGGTGGGGGTTCGGGGAGCTGTTTTTT
d_gene: .
abundance: .
j_gene: TRBJ2-2
v_gene: TRBV2

CDR3aa: CASSQDHRGPHQGYTF
CDR3nt: TGTGCCAGCAGCCAAGATCATAGGGGCCCTCACCAGGGCTACACCTTC
d_gene: .
abundance: .
j_gene: TRBJ1-2
v_gene: TRBV14

CDR3aa: CASSYRDRGPGNTIYF
CDR3nt: TGTGCCAGCAGTTACAGGGACAGGGGGCCTGGAAACACCATATATTTT
d_gene: TRBD1
abundance: .
j_gene: TRBJ1-3
v_gene: TRBV6-5

CDR3aa: CATLIGQGDYEQYF
CDR3nt: TGTGCCACCCTCATCGGACAGGGAGATTACGAGCAGTACTTC
d_gene: TRBD1
abundance: .
j_gene: TRBJ2-7
v_gene: TRBV10-3

CDR3aa: CASSPLMREVSEQFF
CDR3nt: TGTGCCAGCTCACCATTAATGCGGGAGGTCAGTGAGCAGTTCTTC
d_gene: TRBD2
abundance: once
j_gene: TRBJ2-1
v_gene: TRBV18

CDR3aa: CASSLRVNTEAFF
CDR3nt: TGTGCCAGCAGCCTAAGGGTGAACACTGAAGCTTTCTTT
d_gene: .
abundance: .
j_gene: TRBJ1-1
v_gene: TRBV12-3/TRBV12-4

CDR3aa: CSPPEEHGTSGTYEQYF
CDR3nt: TGCAGCCCACCGGAGGAACACGGGACTAGCGGCACCTACGAGCAGTACTTC
d_gene: TRBD2
abundance: .
j_gene: TRBJ2-7
v_gene: TRBV29-1

CDR3aa: CASSQGGGGGNTIYF
CDR3nt: TGTGCCAGCAGCCAAGGGGGAGGTGGAGGAAACACCATATATTTT
d_gene: .
abundance: .
j_gene: TRBJ1-3
v_gene: TRBV3-1/TRBV3-2

CDR3aa: CASSQGILSGANVLTF
CDR3nt: TGTGCCAGCAGCCAAGGAATCCTCTCTGGGGCCAACGTCCTGACTTTC
d_gene: .
abundance: .
j_gene: TRBJ2-6
v_gene: TRBV3-1/TRBV3-2

CDR3aa: CASSFSGGFTGELFF
CDR3nt: TGTGCCAGCAGCTTTAGCGGGGGGTTCACCGGGGAGCTGTTTTTT
d_gene: TRBD2
abundance: .
j_gene: TRBJ2-2
v_gene: TRBV5-4

CDR3aa: CATSREGDSQPQHF
CDR3nt: TGTGCCACCAGCAGAGAGGGGGACAGTCAGCCCCAGCATTTT
d_gene: TRBD1
abundance: .
j_gene: TRBJ1-5
v_gene: TRBV15

CDR3aa: CASSKRAGTTEAFF
CDR3nt: TGTGCCAGCTCTAAGAGGGCGGGGACTACTGAAGCTTTCTTT
d_gene: .
abundance: .
j_gene: TRBJ1-1
v_gene: TRBV3-1/TRBV3-2

CDR3aa: CASSPRQQLNTEAFF
CDR3nt: TGTGCCAGCTCACCACGGCAGCAGTTGAACACTGAAGCTTTCTTT
d_gene: .
abundance: .
j_gene: TRBJ1-1
v_gene: TRBV18

CDR3aa: CASSPGREAYEQYF
CDR3nt: TGTGCCAGCTCACCGGGAAGGGAAGCCTACGAGCAGTACTTC
d_gene: .
abundance: .
j_gene: TRBJ2-7
v_gene: TRBV18

CDR3aa: CASSLEGQPMGNTIYF
CDR3nt: TGCGCCAGCAGCTTGGAGGGACAGCCGATGGGAAACACCATATATTTT
d_gene: TRBD1
abundance: .
j_gene: TRBJ1-3
v_gene: TRBV5-1

CDR3aa: CASSYSWGNLAYEQYF
CDR3nt: TGTGCCAGCAGTTACTCTTGGGGAAACCTCGCCTACGAGCAGTACTTC
d_gene: .
abundance: once
j_gene: TRBJ2-7
v_gene: TRBV6-5